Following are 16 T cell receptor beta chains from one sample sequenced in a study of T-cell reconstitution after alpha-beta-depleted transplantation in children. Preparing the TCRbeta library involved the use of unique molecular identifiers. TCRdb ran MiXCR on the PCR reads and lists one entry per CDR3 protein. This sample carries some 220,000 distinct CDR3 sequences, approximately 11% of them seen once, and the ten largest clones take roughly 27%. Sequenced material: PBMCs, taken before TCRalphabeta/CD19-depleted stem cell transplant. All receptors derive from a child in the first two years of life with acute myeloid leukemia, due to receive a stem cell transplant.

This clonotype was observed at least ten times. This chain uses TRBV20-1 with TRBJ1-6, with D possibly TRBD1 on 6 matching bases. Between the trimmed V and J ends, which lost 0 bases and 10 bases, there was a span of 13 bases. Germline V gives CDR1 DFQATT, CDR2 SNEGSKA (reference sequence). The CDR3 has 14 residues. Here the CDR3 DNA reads TGCAGTGCTAGAGATAGGCAGGGGCGGTCACCCCTCCACTTT. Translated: CSARDRQGRSPLHF.

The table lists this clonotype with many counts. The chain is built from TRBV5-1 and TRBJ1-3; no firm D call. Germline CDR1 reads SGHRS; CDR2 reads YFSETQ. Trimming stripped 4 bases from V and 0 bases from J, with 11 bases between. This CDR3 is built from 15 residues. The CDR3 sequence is CASSQGTGSGNTIYF. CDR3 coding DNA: TGCGCCAGCAGCCAAGGCACGGGCTCTGGAAACACCATATATTTT.

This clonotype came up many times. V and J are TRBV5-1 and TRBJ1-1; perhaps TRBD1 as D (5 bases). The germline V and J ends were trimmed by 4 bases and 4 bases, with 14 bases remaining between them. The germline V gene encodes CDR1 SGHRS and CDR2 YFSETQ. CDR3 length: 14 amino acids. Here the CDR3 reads CASSLRDPVTEAFF. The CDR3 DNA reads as TGCGCCAGCAGCCTCCGGGACCCGGTCACTGAAGCTTTCTTT.

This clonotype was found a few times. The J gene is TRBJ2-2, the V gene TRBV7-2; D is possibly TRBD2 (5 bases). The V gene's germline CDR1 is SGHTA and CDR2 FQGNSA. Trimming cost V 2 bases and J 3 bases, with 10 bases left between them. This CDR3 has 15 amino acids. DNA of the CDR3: TGTGCCAGCAGCTTAAGGGAGATTGACACCGGGGAGCTGTTTTTT. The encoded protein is CASSLREIDTGELFF.

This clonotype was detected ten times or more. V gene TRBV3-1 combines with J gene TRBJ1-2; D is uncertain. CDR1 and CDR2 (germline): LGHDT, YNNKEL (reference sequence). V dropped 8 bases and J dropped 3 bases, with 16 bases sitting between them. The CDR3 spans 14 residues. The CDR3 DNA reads TGTGCCAGCCGGCGGAGGGAAGGTGACTATGGCTACACCTTC. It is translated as CASRRREGDYGYTF.

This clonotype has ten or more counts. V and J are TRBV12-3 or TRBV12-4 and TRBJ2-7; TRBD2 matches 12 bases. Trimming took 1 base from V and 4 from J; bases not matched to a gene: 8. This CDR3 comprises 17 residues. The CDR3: CASSLGSTSGSTYEQYF. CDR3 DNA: TGTGCCAGCAGTTTAGGATCGACTAGCGGGAGTACTTACGAGCAGTACTTC.

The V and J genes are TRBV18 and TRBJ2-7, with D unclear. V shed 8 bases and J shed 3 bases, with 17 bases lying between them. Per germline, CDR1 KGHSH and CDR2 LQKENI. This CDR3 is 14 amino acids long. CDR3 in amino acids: CASLAENIVYEQYF. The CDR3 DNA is TGTGCCAGCCTCGCCGAGAACATCGTCTACGAGCAGTACTTC.

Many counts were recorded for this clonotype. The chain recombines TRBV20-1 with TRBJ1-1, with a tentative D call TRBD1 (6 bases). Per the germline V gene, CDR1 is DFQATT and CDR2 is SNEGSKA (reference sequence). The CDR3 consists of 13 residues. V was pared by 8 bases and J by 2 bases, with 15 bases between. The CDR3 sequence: CSPRGQRNTEAFF. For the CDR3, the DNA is TGCAGTCCCAGAGGACAGCGAAACACTGAAGCTTTCTTT.

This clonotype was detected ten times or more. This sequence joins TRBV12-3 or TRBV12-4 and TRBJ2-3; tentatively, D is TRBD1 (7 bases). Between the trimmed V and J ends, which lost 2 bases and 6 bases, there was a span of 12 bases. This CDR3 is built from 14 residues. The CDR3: CASSLRQGGDTQYF. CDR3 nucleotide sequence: TGTGCCAGCAGTTTACGCCAGGGGGGCGATACGCAGTATTTT.

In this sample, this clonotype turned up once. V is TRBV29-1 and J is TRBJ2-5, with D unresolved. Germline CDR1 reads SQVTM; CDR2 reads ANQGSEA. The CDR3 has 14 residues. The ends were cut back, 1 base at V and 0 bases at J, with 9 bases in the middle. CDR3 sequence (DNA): TGCAGCGTTGAAGTTTCTACAAACCAAGAGACCCAGTACTTC. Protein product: CSVEVSTNQETQYF.

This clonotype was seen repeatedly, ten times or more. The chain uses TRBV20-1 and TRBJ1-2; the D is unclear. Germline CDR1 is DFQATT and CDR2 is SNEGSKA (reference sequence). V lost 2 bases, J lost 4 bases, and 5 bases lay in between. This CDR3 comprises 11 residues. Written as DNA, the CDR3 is TGCAGTGCTAGAAAGAGCTATGGCTACACCTTC. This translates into CSARKSYGYTF.

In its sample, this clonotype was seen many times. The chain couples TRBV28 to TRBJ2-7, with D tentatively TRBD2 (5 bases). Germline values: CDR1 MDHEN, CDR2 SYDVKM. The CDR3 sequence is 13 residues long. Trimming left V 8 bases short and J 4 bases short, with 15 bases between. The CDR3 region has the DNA TGTGCCAGCTGGGCCAGAGAGGGTTACGAGCAGTACTTC. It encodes CASWAREGYEQYF. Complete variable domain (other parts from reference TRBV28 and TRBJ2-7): DVKVTQSSRYLVKRTGEKVFLECVQDMDHENMFWYRQDPGLGLRLIYFSYDVKMKEKGDIPEGYSVSREKKERFSLILESASTNQTSMYLCASWAREGYEQYFGPGTRLTVT.

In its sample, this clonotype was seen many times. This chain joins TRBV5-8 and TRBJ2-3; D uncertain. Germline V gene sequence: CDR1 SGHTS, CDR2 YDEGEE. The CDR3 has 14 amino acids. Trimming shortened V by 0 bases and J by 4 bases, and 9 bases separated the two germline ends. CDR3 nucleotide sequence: TGTGCCAGCAGCTTGGCCTCTAGTGCAGATACGCAGTATTTT. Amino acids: CASSLASSADTQYF.

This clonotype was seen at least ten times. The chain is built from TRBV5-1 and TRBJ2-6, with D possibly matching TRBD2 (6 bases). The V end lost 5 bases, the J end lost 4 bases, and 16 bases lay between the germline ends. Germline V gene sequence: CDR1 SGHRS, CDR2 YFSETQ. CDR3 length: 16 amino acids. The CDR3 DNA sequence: TGCGCCAGCAGTACCGAAGGAGGGTCCGGGGCCAACGTCCTGACTTTC. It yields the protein CASSTEGGSGANVLTF.

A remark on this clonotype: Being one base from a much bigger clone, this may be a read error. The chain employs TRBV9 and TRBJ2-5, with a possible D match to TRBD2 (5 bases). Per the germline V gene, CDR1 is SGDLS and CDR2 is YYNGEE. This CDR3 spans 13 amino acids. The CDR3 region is CASSVGEGETQHF. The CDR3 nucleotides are TGTGCCAGCAGCGTAGGAGAGGGAGAGACCCAGCACTTC.

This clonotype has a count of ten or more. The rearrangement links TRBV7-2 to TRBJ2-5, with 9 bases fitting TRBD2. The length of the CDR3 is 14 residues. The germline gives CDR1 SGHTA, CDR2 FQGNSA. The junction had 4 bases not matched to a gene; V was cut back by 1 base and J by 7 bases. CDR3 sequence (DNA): TGTGCCAGCAGCTTAGATGGTAGCGGGGGGACCCAGTACTTC. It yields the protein CASSLDGSGGTQYF. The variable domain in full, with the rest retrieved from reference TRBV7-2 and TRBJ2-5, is GAGVSQSPSNKVTEKGKDVELRCDPISGHTALYWYRQSLGQGLEFLIYFQGNSAPDKSGLPSDRFSAERTGGSVSTLTIQRTQQEDSAVYLCASSLDGSGGTQYFGPGTRLLVL.